A selection of T cell receptor beta chains follows, all from one sample in a study of Ad26.COV2.S vaccination and SARS-CoV-2 variants. Here immunoSEQ multiplex PCR was the method, and the copy in TCRdb shows in-frame clones only, minus some. The table includes around 340,000 clones, about nine tenths detected once. The material sequenced was peripheral blood, taken in a trial of Ad26.COV2.S vaccine versus placebo. The source of these receptors is a person between 18 and 65 years old who received the Ad26.COV2.S COVID-19 vaccine or a placebo. Each CDR3 is given with its conserved first and last residue. The D gene is left open where the match is weak. Only some rows state a clone size, as once, few, many or a class for expanded clones.

NA	TRBV19	13	NA	TRBJ2-5	CASSTEGVETQYF	TGTGCCAGTAGTACCGAGGGGGTGGAGACCCAGTACTTC
NA	TRBV6-2/TRBV6-3	17	NA	TRBJ1-2	CASSYKTGTYFNYGYTF	TGTGCCAGCAGTTACAAGACCGGGACCTACTTTAACTATGGCTACACCTTC
NA	TRBV15	15	NA	TRBJ1-3	CATSRDFGSGNTIYF	TGTGCCACCAGCAGAGATTTCGGTTCTGGAAACACCATATATTTT
few	TRBV29-1	14	NA	TRBJ2-2	CSAGPMTGTGELFF	TGCAGCGCCGGACCGATGACCGGCACCGGGGAGCTGTTTTTT
few	TRBV9	15	TRBD1	TRBJ2-7	CASSALGTGDFEQYF	TGTGCCAGCAGCGCCTTGGGGACAGGGGACTTCGAGCAGTACTTC
NA	TRBV4-3	16	TRBD1	TRBJ1-4	CASSQRGGTGDEKLFF	TGCGCCAGCAGCCAACGGGGCGGGACAGGGGATGAAAAACTGTTTTTT
NA	TRBV6-5	13	NA	TRBJ1-2	CATVSRTDYGYTF	TGTGCCACCGTGTCACGGACAGACTATGGCTACACCTTC
NA	TRBV29-1	13	NA	TRBJ2-3	CSVAGGQVDTQYF	TGCAGCGTTGCGGGCGGTCAGGTAGATACGCAGTATTTT
NA	TRBV6-2/TRBV6-3	18	TRBD2	TRBJ2-7	CASSPRPGTSGRSYEQYF	TGTGCCAGCAGCCCCCGTCCCGGGACTAGCGGGAGATCCTACGAGCAGTACTTC
once	TRBV5-1	13	NA	TRBJ2-7	CASRPITAYEQYF	TGCGCCAGCAGACCTATTACTGCCTACGAGCAGTACTTC
NA	TRBV3-1/TRBV3-2	17	NA	TRBJ2-1	CASSQESSGAMYNEQFF	TGTGCCAGCAGCCAAGAATCGTCGGGGGCGATGTACAATGAGCAGTTCTTC
NA	TRBV6-5	13	NA	TRBJ2-7	CASSYPRGGEQYF	TGTGCCAGCAGTTACCCTAGGGGGGGCGAGCAGTACTTC
NA	TRBV19	14	NA	TRBJ2-3	CAASRDGSTDTQYF	TGTGCCGCCTCCCGGGACGGTAGCACAGATACGCAGTATTTT
NA	TRBV15	16	NA	TRBJ2-3	CATSRGPNGDRYTQYF	TGTGCCACCAGCAGAGGGCCCAACGGGGATCGATATACGCAGTATTTT
NA	TRBV4-1	19	TRBD2	TRBJ2-1	CASSQEARLAGVGENEQFF	TGCGCCAGCAGCCAAGAGGCCCGACTAGCGGGAGTAGGAGAAAATGAGCAGTTCTTC
once	TRBV5-6	14	NA	TRBJ2-3	CASSLATGRTAQYF	TGTGCCAGCAGCTTGGCCACGGGGCGGACAGCGCAGTATTTT
NA	TRBV30	12	NA	TRBJ1-1	CAWSVRGTEAFF	TGTGCCTGGAGTGTAAGGGGCACTGAAGCTTTCTTT
few	TRBV19	14	TRBD1	TRBJ2-2	CASKHRGYTGELFF	TGTGCCAGTAAGCACAGGGGTTACACCGGGGAGCTGTTTTTT
NA	TRBV19	15	TRBD1	TRBJ1-4	CASSMLGTGSEKLFF	TGTGCCAGTAGTATGCTCGGGACAGGTAGCGAAAAACTGTTTTTT
NA	TRBV19	15	TRBD1	TRBJ1-4	CASSMSGTGREKLFF	TGTGCCAGTAGTATGTCCGGGACAGGGCGCGAAAAACTGTTTTTT
few	TRBV5-1	15	NA	TRBJ1-3	CASSQLQGAGNTIYF	TGCGCCAGCAGCCAATTGCAGGGCGCCGGAAACACCATATATTTT
NA	TRBV10-3	16	NA	TRBJ2-2	CAISSSGGPNTGELFF	TGTGCCATCAGTAGTAGTGGGGGTCCTAACACCGGGGAGCTGTTTTTT
NA	TRBV5-6	15	NA	TRBJ1-1	CASRRDTGSNTEAFF	TGTGCCAGCCGTAGAGACACCGGATCGAACACTGAAGCTTTCTTT
NA	TRBV19	19	TRBD2	TRBJ2-7	CASSPGTSGLKGFSYEQYF	TGTGCCAGTAGTCCCGGGACTAGCGGGTTAAAGGGGTTCTCCTACGAGCAGTACTTC
NA	TRBV6-1	18	TRBD2	TRBJ2-5	CASSEAPGLAARQETQYF	TGTGCCAGCAGTGAGGCCCCGGGACTAGCGGCGAGACAAGAGACCCAGTACTTC
medium-sized	TRBV7-9	14	NA	TRBJ1-5	CASKTDPGVQPQHF	TGTGCCAGCAAGACCGACCCAGGGGTTCAGCCCCAGCATTTT
NA	TRBV29-1	15	NA	TRBJ2-2	CSVVPSPGNTGELFF	TGCAGCGTTGTCCCGTCACCCGGGAACACCGGGGAGCTGTTTTTT
NA	TRBV25-1	17	TRBD2	TRBJ2-1	CASSESLAGGGYNEQFF	TGTGCCAGCAGTGAATCCCTAGCGGGGGGGGGATACAATGAGCAGTTCTTC
NA	TRBV10-2	15	TRBD1	TRBJ2-1	CASSELGQRYNEQFF	TGCGCCAGCAGTGAGTTGGGACAGCGGTACAATGAGCAGTTCTTC
NA	TRBV28	15	NA	TRBJ1-1	CASSTDRPMSTEAFF	TGTGCCAGCAGTACCGACAGACCCATGAGCACTGAAGCTTTCTTT
NA	TRBV2	13	NA	TRBJ1-6	CASSPTRGSPLHF	TGTGCCAGCAGCCCCACGCGGGGCTCACCCCTCCACTTT
NA	TRBV6-5	15	NA	TRBJ1-6	CASRTRGTRNSPLHF	TGTGCCAGCAGGACCCGAGGGACGCGCAATTCACCCCTCCACTTT
NA	TRBV7-9	13	NA	TRBJ1-2	CASSLGEVYGYTF	TGTGCCAGCAGCTTAGGGGAAGTCTATGGCTACACCTTC
NA	TRBV15	15	NA	TRBJ2-7	CATSRDSRWEYEQYF	TGTGCCACCAGCAGGGACAGCCGGTGGGAATACGAGCAGTACTTC
NA	TRBV29-1	15	TRBD1	TRBJ1-2	CSVAPTGQGVYGYTF	TGCAGCGTCGCGCCAACTGGACAGGGGGTTTATGGCTACACCTTC
few	TRBV19	15	NA	TRBJ2-7	CASSIQLLSSYEQYF	TGTGCCAGTAGTATCCAGCTCCTGAGCTCCTACGAGCAGTACTTC
NA	TRBV20-1	11	NA	TRBJ2-7	CSARIAYEQYF	TGCAGTGCTAGAATAGCCTACGAGCAGTACTTC
once	TRBV5-1	17	TRBD1	TRBJ2-2	CASSGSGQGTNTGELFF	TGCGCCAGCAGCGGGAGCGGACAGGGGACGAACACCGGGGAGCTGTTTTTT
once	TRBV30	16	TRBD1	TRBJ1-5	CAWSDRDRGPNQPQHF	TGTGCCTGGAGTGACCGGGACAGGGGTCCCAATCAGCCCCAGCATTTT
NA	TRBV5-1	12	NA	TRBJ1-4	CASSSQGVELFF	TGCGCCAGCAGCTCCCAAGGTGTCGAACTGTTTTTT
once	TRBV6-2/TRBV6-3	14	NA	TRBJ2-7	CASSQGGFTYEQYF	TGTGCCAGCAGCCAGGGGGGGTTTACCTACGAGCAGTACTTC
NA	TRBV30	11	NA	TRBJ2-5	CAWSAQETQYF	TGTGCCTGGAGTGCGCAAGAGACCCAGTACTTC
NA	TRBV4-3	13	NA	TRBJ1-2	CASLSRGGDGYTF	TGCGCCAGCCTTAGCAGGGGAGGGGATGGCTACACCTTC
NA	TRBV9	13	NA	TRBJ2-7	CASSVGLDYEQYF	TGTGCCAGCAGCGTCGGACTCGACTACGAGCAGTACTTC
many	TRBV12-5	13	NA	TRBJ1-1	CASALSENTEAFF	TGTGCTAGTGCCTTGAGCGAGAACACTGAAGCTTTCTTT
NA	TRBV10-2	17	NA	TRBJ1-6	CASSESPAGLGDSPLHF	TGCGCCAGCAGTGAGTCCCCTGCGGGGCTTGGCGATTCACCCCTCCACTTT
NA	TRBV24-1	17	TRBD1	TRBJ2-3	CATSDTRQGSSTDTQYF	TGTGCCACCAGTGATACTAGACAGGGGTCTAGCACAGATACGCAGTATTTT
NA	TRBV3-1/TRBV3-2	16	NA	TRBJ1-5	CASSQEGRGFNQPQHF	TGTGCCAGCAGCCAAGAAGGAAGGGGCTTCAATCAGCCCCAGCATTTT
NA	TRBV7-2	15	TRBD1	TRBJ1-2	CASSLWDRGFRGYTF	TGTGCCAGCAGTTTGTGGGACAGGGGGTTTCGCGGCTACACCTTC
NA	TRBV5-4	14	NA	TRBJ1-4	CASSLAATNEKLFF	TGTGCCAGCAGCTTGGCTGCAACTAATGAAAAACTGTTTTTT